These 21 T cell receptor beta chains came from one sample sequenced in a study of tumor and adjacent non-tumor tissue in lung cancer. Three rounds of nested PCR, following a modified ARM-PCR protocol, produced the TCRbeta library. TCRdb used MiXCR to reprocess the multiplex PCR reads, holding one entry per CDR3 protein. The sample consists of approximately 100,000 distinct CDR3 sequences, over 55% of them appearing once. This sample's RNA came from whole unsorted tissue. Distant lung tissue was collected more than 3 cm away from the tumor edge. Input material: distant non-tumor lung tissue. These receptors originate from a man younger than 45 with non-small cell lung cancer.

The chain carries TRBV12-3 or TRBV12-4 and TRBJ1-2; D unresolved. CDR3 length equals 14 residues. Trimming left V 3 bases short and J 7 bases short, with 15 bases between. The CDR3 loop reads CASSFPTWERGYTF. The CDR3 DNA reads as TGTGCCAGCAGTTTCCCCACATGGGAGCGTGGCTACACCTTC.

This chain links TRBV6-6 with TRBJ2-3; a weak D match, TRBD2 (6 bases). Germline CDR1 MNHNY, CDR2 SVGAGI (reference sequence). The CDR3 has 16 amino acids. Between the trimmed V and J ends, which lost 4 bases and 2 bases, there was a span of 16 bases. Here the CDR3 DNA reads TGTGCCAGCAGTTCCTTGACGGGGGTCAACACAGATACGCAGTATTTT. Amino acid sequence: CASSSLTGVNTDTQYF.

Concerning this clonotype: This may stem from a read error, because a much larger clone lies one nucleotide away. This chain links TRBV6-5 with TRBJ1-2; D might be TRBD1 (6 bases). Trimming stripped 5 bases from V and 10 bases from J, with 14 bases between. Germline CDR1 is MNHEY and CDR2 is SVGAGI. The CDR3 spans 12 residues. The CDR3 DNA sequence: TGTGCCAGCAGTCCTTCCAGGGGTGACTACACCTTC. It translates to CASSPSRGDYTF.

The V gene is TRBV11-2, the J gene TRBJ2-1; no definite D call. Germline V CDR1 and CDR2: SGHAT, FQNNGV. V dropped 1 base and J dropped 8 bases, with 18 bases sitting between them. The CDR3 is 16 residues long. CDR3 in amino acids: CASSLARFGGSDEQFF. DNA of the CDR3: TGTGCCAGCAGCTTAGCTCGGTTTGGTGGAAGCGATGAGCAGTTCTTC.

The CDR3 here is CASSLGVGQGAPETQYF. The CDR3 DNA reads as TGTGCCAGCAGCTTAGGAGTGGGTCAGGGGGCCCCAGAGACCCAGTACTTC. The rearrangement links TRBV11-2 to TRBJ2-5; 8 bases are a match to TRBD1. Trimming cost V 1 base and J 4 bases; bases outside gene matches: 11. The CDR3 runs 17 residues. Germline CDR1 and CDR2: SGHAT and FQNNGV.

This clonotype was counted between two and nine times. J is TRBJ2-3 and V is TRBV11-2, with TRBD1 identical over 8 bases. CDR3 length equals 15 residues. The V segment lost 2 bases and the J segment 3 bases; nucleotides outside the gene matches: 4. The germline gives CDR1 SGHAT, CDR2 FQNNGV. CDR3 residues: CASSLQGAKTDTQYF. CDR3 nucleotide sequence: TGTGCCAGCAGCTTACAGGGGGCAAAAACAGATACGCAGTATTTT.

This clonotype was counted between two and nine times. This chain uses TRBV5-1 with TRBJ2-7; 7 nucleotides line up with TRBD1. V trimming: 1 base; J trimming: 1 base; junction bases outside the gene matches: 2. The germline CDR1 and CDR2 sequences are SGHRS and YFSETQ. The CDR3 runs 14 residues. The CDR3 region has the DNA TGCGCCAGCAGCTTGATGGGACAGTCCTACGAGCAGTACTTC. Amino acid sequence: CASSLMGQSYEQYF.

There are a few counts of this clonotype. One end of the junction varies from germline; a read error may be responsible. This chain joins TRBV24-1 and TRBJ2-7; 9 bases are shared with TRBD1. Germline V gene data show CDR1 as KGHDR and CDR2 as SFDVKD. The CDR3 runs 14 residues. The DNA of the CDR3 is TGTACCACCAGTAGGCGGGACAGGGCCTACGAGCAGTACTTC. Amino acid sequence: CTTSRRDRAYEQYF.

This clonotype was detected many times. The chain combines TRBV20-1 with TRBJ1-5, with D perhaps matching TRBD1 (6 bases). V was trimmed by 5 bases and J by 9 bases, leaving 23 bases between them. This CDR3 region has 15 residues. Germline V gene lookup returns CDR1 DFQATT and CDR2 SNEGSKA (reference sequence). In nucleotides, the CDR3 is TGCAGTGCTTCCCGCGCGGACAGCCCAACGGGGCCCCAGCATTTT. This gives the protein CSASRADSPTGPQHF.

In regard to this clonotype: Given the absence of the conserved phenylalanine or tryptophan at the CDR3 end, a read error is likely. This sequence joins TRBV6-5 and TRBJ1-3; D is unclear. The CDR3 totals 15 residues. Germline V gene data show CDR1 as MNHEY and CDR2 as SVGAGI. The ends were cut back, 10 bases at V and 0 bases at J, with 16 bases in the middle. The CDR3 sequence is CATSLHFGSGNTIYL. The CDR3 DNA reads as TGTGCCACCAGCCTCCACTTCGGCTCTGGAAACACCATATATCTT.

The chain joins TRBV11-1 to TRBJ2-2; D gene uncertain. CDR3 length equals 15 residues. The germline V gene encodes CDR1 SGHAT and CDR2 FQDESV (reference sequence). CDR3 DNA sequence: TGTACCAACAGCTTATACCGAAGGGAAACCGGGGAGCTGTTTTTT. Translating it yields CTNSLYRRETGELFF.

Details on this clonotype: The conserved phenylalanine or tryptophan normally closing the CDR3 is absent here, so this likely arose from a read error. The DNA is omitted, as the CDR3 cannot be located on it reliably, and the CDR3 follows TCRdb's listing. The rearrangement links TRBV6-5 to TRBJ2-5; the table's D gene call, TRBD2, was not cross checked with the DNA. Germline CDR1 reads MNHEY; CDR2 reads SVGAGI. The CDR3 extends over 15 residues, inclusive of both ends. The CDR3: CASSYRGGRQETHYV.

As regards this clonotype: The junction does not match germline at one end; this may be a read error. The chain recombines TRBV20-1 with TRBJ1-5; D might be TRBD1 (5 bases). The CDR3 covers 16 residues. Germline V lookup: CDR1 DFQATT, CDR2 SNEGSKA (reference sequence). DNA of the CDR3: TGCAGAGCTAGAGATGGAGGGACGGTTGGGTATCAGCCCCAGCATTTT. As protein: CRARDGGTVGYQPQHF.

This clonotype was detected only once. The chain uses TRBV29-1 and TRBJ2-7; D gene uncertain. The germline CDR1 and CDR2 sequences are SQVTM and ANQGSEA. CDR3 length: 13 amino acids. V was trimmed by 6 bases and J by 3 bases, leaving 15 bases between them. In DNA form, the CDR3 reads TGCAGCGTCGTGTGGAACATTTACTACGAGCAGTACTTC. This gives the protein CSVVWNIYYEQYF.

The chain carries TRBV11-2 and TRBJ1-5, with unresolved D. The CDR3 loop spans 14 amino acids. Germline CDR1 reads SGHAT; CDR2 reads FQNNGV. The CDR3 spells CDNSLDQSNQPQHF. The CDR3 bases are TGTGACAACAGCTTAGACCAGTCCAATCAGCCCCAGCATTTT.

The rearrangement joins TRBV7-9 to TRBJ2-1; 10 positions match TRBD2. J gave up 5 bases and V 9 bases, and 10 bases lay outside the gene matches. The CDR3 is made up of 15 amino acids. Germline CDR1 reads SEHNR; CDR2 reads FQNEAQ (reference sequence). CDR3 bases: TGTGCCAGTTCGCGGGCTAGCGGGAGTGACAATGAGCAGTTCTTC. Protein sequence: CASSRASGSDNEQFF. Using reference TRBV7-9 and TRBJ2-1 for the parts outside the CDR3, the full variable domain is DTGVSQNPRHKITKRGQNVTFRCDPISEHNRLYWYRQTLGQGPEFLTYFQNEAQLEKSRLLSDRFSAERPKGSFSTLEIQRTEQGDSAMYLCASSRASGSDNEQFFGPGTRLTVL.

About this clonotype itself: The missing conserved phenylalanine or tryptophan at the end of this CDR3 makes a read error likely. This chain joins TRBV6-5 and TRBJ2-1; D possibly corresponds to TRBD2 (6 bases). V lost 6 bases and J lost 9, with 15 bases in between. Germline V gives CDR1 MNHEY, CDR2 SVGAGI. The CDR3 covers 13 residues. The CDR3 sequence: CASSDINGSEQFS. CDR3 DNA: TGTGCCAGCAGCGACATTAACGGGAGTGAGCAGTTCTCC.

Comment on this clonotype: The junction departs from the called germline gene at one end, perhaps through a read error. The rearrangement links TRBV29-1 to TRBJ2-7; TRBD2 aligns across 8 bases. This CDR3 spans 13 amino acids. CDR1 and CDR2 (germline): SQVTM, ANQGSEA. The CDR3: CSIEGTSLLEQYF. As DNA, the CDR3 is TGCAGCATTGAAGGGACTAGTCTTCTCGAACAGTACTTC.

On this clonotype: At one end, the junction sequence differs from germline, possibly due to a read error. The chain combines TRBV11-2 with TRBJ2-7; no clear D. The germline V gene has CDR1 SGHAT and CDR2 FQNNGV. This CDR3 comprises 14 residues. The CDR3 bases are TGTGCCAGCTGCTTAGACCCCGGGTTCTACGAGCGGTACTTC. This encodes CASCLDPGFYERYF.

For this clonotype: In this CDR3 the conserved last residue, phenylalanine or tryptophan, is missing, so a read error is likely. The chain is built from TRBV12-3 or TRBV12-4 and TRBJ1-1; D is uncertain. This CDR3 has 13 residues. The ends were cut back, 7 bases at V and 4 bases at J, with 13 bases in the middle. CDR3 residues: CASKRDMSTEAFI. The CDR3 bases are TGTGCCAGCAAGCGAGACATGAGCACTGAAGCTTTCATT.

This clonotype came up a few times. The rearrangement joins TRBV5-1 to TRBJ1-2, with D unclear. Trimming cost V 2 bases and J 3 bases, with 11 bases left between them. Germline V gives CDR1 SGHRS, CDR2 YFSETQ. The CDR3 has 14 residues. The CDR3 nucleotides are TGCGCCAGCAGCTTTTCGCCGGGAGACTATGGCTACACCTTC. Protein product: CASSFSPGDYGYTF.